This TCR beta chain was profiled in a study of OX40 agonist ivuxolimab in advanced cancers. Study-wide background: Dose-escalation patients had hepatocellular carcinoma, melanoma, renal cell or head and neck cancer.

V was clipped by 6 bases and J by 8 bases, with 10 bases between them. CDR3 length: 12 residues. CDR1 is MNHEY and CDR2 is SVGAGI in the germline V gene. Whole-study results and caveats: CD8+ T cells averaged more expanded clones than CD4+. The study found among the lowest clonal expansion in partial responders at 0.1-3.0 mg/kg.

Here immunoSEQ multiplex PCR was the method, and the copy in TCRdb shows in-frame clones only, minus some. This sample yields some 59,000 clones, of which 70% to 85% are seen a single time; 2% to 3% belongs to the top ten. This clone has only one observation. Antigen: not known. This sequence originates from an adult with an advanced solid tumor such as melanoma, head and neck, liver or kidney cancer. The chain joins TRBV6-5 to TRBJ1-4; the D is unclear. This sample comprised CD4+ or CD8+ T cells sorted from blood, obtained in a trial of the OX40 agonist ivuxolimab. The CDR3 region is CASRSDTEKLFF. The CDR3 nucleotides read TGTGCCAGCAGATCCGACACCGAAAAACTGTTTTTT.